Detailed here is one T cell receptor (beta chain). The sample is drawn from a study of monozygotic twins with inflammatory bowel disease. CDR3 length: 12 amino acids. Making each TCR library took approximately 3,400 ng of total RNA. Reanalyzing the 5' RACE reads, TCRdb keeps one entry per CDR3 protein, without DNA. The sample is made up of fewer than 550,000 distinct CDR3 sequences, and the top ten hold 2% to 2.5% of it. Sequenced material: blood. The chain joins TRBV12-3 or TRBV12-4 to TRBJ1-2. This clonotype was sampled from a human donor with ulcerative colitis or Crohn's disease, or a healthy co-twin of an affected twin (not recorded which). CDR3 residues: CASSFTDYGYTF.